These 13 T cell receptor beta chains share one sample of origin, sequenced in a study of T cell repertoires in cytomegalovirus infection. TCRdb recomputed calls from the reads with MiXCR, one row per CDR3 protein. Here the sample spans about 740,000 distinct CDR3 sequences, about 40% being singletons. Sequencing input: PBMCs. The receptors were sampled from a human donor in good health (CMV status not recorded). Some clones in this sample may be carry-over from other donors' samples.

This clonotype has a count of ten or more. The rearrangement uses TRBV7-8 and TRBJ1-1, with D maybe TRBD1 (5 bases). The CDR3 length is 13 residues. Germline V gene data show CDR1 as SGHVS and CDR2 as FQNEAQ. V shed 2 bases and J shed 8 bases, with 12 bases lying between them. The CDR3 nucleotides read TGTGCCAGCAGCTTAATTAAAGACAGAGAAGCTTTCTTT. It is translated as CASSLIKDREAFF.

This clonotype was detected a few times. V and J are TRBV24-1 and TRBJ2-3; TRBD2 aligns across 8 bases. The ends lost 11 bases at V and 3 bases at J; junction bases unmatched: 3. This CDR3 is built from 12 residues. Germline CDR1 reads KGHDR; CDR2 reads SFDVKD. The CDR3 loop is CASSGTTDTQYF. CDR3 DNA sequence: TGTGCCAGTAGCGGGACTACAGATACGCAGTATTTT.

This clonotype came up many times. V usage is TRBV15 and J usage is TRBJ1-1; 8 bases agree with TRBD1. CDR3 length equals 15 residues. Germline V lookup: CDR1 LNHNV, CDR2 YYDKDF (reference sequence). The ends lost 2 bases at V and 4 bases at J; junction bases unmatched: 6. The CDR3 nucleotides read TGTGCCACCAGCAGATTGACAGGGGAGGGCACTGAAGCTTTCTTT. Translated, it gives CATSRLTGEGTEAFF.

The J gene is TRBJ2-1, the V gene TRBV5-1; D is perhaps TRBD1 or TRBD2 (5 bases each). The CDR3 is made up of 16 amino acids. CDR1 SGHRS and CDR2 YFSETQ come from the germline V gene. Deletions cut 3 bases from V and 5 bases from J, with 18 bases between. CDR3 residues: CASSWGSGQKNNEQFF. Written as DNA, the CDR3 is TGCGCCAGCAGCTGGGGGTCCGGCCAAAAAAACAATGAGCAGTTCTTC.

V gene TRBV20-1 combines with J gene TRBJ2-5; 9 bases align to TRBD1. This CDR3 region has 15 residues. Germline CDR1 and CDR2: DFQATT and SNEGSKA (reference sequence). V shed 0 bases and J 7 bases; nucleotides not matched to a gene: 9. CDR3 nucleotide sequence: TGCAGTGCTAGAGAGGACGGGACAGGGATCGGGACCCAGTACTTC. This codes for CSAREDGTGIGTQYF.

This clonotype was observed a few times. A junction end diverges from the germline sequence, so it may reflect a read error. The rearrangement joins TRBV6-6 to TRBJ2-3; no definite D call. Germline lookup yields CDR1 MNHNY and CDR2 SVGAGI (reference sequence). There are 12 residues in the CDR3. The CDR3 nucleotides read TGTGCCAGCATTGGCAGCACATATACGCAGTATTTT. Translation gives CASIGSTYTQYF.

This clonotype was recorded a few times. The chain recombines TRBV6-2 or TRBV6-3 with TRBJ2-2, with D unresolved. The CDR3 totals 11 residues. The ends were cut back, 5 bases at V and 9 bases at J, with 7 bases in the middle. Germline V gene data show CDR1 as MNHEY and CDR2 as SVGEGT. CDR3 bases: TGTGCCAGCAGTCCCCACCGGGAGCTGTTTTTT. Translation gives CASSPHRELFF.

This chain's CDR3 is CSARADSNQPQHF. In nucleotides, the CDR3 is TGCAGTGCTAGAGCTGATAGCAATCAGCCCCAGCATTTT. This rearrangement joins TRBV20-1 to TRBJ1-5; no clear D gene. Germline lookup yields CDR1 DFQATT and CDR2 SNEGSKA (reference sequence). Trimming took off 1 base at V and 0 bases at J, with 4 bases between the two ends. This CDR3 is 13 amino acids long.

The gene calls are TRBV5-1 and TRBJ2-5; 14 bases are shared with TRBD2. The germline gives CDR1 SGHRS, CDR2 YFSETQ. The V and J ends lost 0 bases and 1 base, in that order; junction bases with no gene match: 5. CDR3 length: 18 residues. CDR3: CASSLGVGLAGAQETQYF. CDR3 in DNA: TGCGCCAGCAGCTTGGGAGTGGGACTAGCGGGGGCCCAAGAGACCCAGTACTTC.

The chain carries TRBV4-1 and TRBJ2-3, with 14 bases aligning to TRBD2. Germline lookup yields CDR1 MGHRA and CDR2 YSYEKL. With 6 bases clipped from V and 2 bases from J, the junction kept 7 bases outside the gene matches. The CDR3 length is 17 residues. CDR3 in amino acids: CASRPGLAGEITDTQYF. CDR3 nucleotide sequence: TGCGCCAGCAGACCGGGACTAGCGGGGGAGATCACAGATACGCAGTATTTT.

This clonotype has a handful of counts. This chain links TRBV5-1 with TRBJ2-5; TRBD2 matches at 7 bases. This CDR3 comprises 16 residues. With V trimmed by 2 bases and J by 2 bases, 9 bases remained unmatched. CDR1 SGHRS and CDR2 YFSETQ come from the germline V gene. The CDR3 protein is CASSFFGGSTQETQYF. In DNA form, the CDR3 reads TGCGCCAGCAGCTTCTTCGGGGGGTCTACTCAAGAGACCCAGTACTTC.

The chain employs TRBV19 and TRBJ1-4; TRBD1 agrees at 9 bases. This CDR3 has 14 amino acids. V trimming: 8 bases; J trimming: 5 bases; junction bases outside the gene matches: 6. Germline V gives CDR1 LNHDA, CDR2 SQIVND (reference sequence). In DNA form, the CDR3 reads TGTGCCAGTGGCGCCACAGGGGGCAATGAAAAACTGTTTTTT. This gives the protein CASGATGGNEKLFF.

The rearrangement joins TRBV24-1 to TRBJ1-5, with 12 bases matching TRBD1. The V gene's germline CDR1 is KGHDR and CDR2 SFDVKD. With V trimmed by 2 bases and J by 6 bases, 7 bases remained unmatched. This CDR3 has 17 amino acids. The CDR3 here is CATSDSRDRGLGQPQHF. The DNA of the CDR3 is TGTGCCACCAGTGATTCCAGGGACAGGGGGCTCGGTCAGCCCCAGCATTTT.